This T cell receptor (beta chain) came from a study of spatial heterogeneity in lung cancer. Broader study findings: At resection, ubiquitous expanded tumor TCRs appeared in blood more than at follow-up.

TCRdb reanalysed the 5' RACE reads using MiXCR and keeps one entry per CDR3 protein. The sample includes tens of thousands of distinct CDR3 sequences, approximately 8.2% of them seen just once. V was trimmed by 8 bases and J by 2 bases, leaving 16 bases between them. The CDR3 is 14 amino acids. This clonotype was detected many times. What it binds is not known. Stated time point: sample taken at primary tumor resection. Whole RNA, which was extracted from tumor, nontumor lung tissue or frozen PBMC, was sequenced without any cell sorting. This sequence originates from a male donor with early-stage non-small cell lung cancer. The chain employs TRBV12-3 or TRBV12-4 and TRBJ2-7, with D perhaps given as TRBD1 or TRBD2 (5 bases each). The source was PBMCs, collected at surgery. The CDR3 loop reads CASGVGARAYEQYF. For the CDR3, the DNA is TGTGCCAGCGGTGTTGGGGCGCGGGCCTACGAGCAGTACTTC.